The sequence of this TCR beta chain was determined in a study of metastatic and nonmetastatic thyroid tumors. Study background: Blood and tumor or nodule tissue repertoires from malignant and benign thyroid patients were compared. Study outcomes and limitations: Versus benign nodules, malignant thyroid tumors reportedly had significantly higher TCR beta diversity, in blood and tumor.

In the case of this clone: As yet, its antigen is unknown.

Per the original data handling: A classifier for distant metastasis in papillary thyroid cancer was constructed using CDR3 differences observed across clinicopathological groups. TCRdb called clones again from the PCR reads with MiXCR. It is TCRdb's table, rather than the study itself, that gives the V and J calls and clone size. This table holds over 70,000 clones, less than 20% found once. Treatment of any kind had been given to no patient before thyroid surgery. The CDR3 sequence is 13 residues long. Germline V gene data show CDR1 as SGHAT and CDR2 as FQNNGV. V lost 1 base, J lost 12 bases, and 13 bases lay in between.

The sequenced sample was blood. The source is a female donor with papillary thyroid cancer or a benign thyroid nodule (not recorded which). Some clones in this sample may be carry-over from other donors' samples. This chain uses TRBV11-2 with TRBJ2-1; D ambiguous. Here the CDR3 reads CASSLVQRDGQFF. The DNA of the CDR3 is TGTGCCAGCAGCTTAGTACAGCGCGACGGGCAGTTCTTC.